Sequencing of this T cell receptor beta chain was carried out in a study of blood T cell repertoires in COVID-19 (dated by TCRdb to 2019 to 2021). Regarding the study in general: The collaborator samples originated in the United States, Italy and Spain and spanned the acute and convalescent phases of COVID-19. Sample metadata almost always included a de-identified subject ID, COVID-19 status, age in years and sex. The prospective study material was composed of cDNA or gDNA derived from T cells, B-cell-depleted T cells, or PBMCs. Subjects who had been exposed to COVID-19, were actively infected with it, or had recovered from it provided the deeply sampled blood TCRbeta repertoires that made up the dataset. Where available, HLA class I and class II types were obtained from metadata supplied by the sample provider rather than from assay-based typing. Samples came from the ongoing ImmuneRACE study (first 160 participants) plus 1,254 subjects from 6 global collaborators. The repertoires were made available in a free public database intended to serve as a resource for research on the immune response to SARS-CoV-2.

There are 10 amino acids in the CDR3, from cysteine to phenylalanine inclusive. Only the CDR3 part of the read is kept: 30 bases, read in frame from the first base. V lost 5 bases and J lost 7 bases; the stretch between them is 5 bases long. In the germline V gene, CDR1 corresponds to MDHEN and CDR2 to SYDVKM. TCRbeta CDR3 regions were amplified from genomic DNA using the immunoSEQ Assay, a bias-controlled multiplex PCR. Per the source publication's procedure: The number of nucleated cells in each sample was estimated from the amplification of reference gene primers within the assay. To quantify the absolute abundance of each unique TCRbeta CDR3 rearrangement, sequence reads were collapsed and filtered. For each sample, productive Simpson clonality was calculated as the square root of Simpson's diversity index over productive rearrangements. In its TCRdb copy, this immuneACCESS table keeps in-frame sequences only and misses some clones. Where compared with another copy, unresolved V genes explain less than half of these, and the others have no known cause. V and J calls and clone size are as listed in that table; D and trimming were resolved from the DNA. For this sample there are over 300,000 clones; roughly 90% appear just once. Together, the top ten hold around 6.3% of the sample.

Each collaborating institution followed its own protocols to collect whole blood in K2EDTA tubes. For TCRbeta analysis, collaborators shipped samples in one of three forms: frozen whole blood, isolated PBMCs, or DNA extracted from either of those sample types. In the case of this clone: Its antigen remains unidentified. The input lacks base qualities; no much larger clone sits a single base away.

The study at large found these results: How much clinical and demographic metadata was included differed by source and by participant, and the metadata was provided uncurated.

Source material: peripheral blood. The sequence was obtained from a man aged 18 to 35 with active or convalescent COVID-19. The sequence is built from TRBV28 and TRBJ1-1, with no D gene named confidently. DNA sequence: TGTGCCAGCAGTCGTATTGAAGCTTTCTTT. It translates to CASSRIEAFF.